This TCR beta chain was recorded in a study of blood T cell repertoires in COVID-19. At the level of the study: Donors in the United States, Italy and Spain gave samples during acute or convalescent COVID-19.

Source study methods: It was from reference gene primer amplification that nucleated cell counts were estimated. The method was immunoSEQ multiplex PCR; TCRdb's version includes in-frame clones alone and lacks a portion of them. Clone size and V and J calls were adopted from that table, with D and trimming inferred from the DNA. The sample yields about 220,000 clones, 70% to 90% seen once. This sequence was found in a man younger than 40 who had recovered from COVID-19. The sample taken for sequencing was peripheral blood.

CDR3 DNA: TGTGCCAGCTCACCACGGACAGGGAGCCCTAATGAAAAACTGTTTTTT. It is translated as CASSPRTGSPNEKLFF. This chain links TRBV18 with TRBJ1-4, with TRBD1 matching 8 bases. The trim removed 1 base at V and 3 bases at J, leaving 4 bases unmatched. The CDR3 is made up of 16 amino acids. Germline V gives CDR1 KGHSH, CDR2 LQKENI.